This record covers a single T cell receptor beta chain. As yet, its antigen is unknown. Donors consisted of healthy bone marrow donors. PCR amplification relied on 60 Vbeta primers (plus 13 Jbeta primers). Only in-frame clones appear in the TCRdb table, and some are missing; sequencing was by immunoSEQ multiplex PCR. The data show 150,000 to 200,000 clones, roughly 80% seen once. This sample was included in a study of cytomegalovirus exposure and HLA in healthy donors. Findings and limits, study-wide: The authors later linked a missense DCLRE1C variant to TCR beta V- and J-gene trimming.

The CDR3 is made up of 13 amino acids. Trimming at V came to 7 bases and at J to 7 bases, leaving 8 bases not matched to a gene. Germline-derived CDR1 and CDR2 are MNHNY and SVGAGI (reference sequence). The receptor was isolated from a woman between 50 and 59 years old in good health and CMV-seropositive. The specimen was PBMCs. J is TRBJ1-1 and V is TRBV6-6; TRBD1 matches 8 bases. The DNA of the CDR3 is TGTGCCAGCACCGCACAGGGGGGGAATGAAGCTTTCTTT. Its protein is CASTAQGGNEAFF.